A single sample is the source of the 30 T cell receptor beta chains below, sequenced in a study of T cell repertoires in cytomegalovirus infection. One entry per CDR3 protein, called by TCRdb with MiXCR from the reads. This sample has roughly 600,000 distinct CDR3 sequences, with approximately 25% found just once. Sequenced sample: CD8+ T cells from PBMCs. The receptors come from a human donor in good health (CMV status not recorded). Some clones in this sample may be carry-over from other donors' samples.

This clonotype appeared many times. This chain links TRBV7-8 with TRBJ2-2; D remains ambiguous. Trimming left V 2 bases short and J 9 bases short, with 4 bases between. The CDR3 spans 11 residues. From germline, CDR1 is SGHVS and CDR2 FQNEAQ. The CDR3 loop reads CASSLNRELFF. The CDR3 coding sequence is TGTGCCAGCAGCTTAAACCGGGAGCTGTTTTTT.

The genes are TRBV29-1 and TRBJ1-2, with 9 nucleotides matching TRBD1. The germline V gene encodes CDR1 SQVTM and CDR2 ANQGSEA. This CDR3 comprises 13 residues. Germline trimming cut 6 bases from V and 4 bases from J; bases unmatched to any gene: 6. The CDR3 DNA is TGCAGCGTACCGGGACAGGGACTCTATGGCTACACCTTC. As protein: CSVPGQGLYGYTF.

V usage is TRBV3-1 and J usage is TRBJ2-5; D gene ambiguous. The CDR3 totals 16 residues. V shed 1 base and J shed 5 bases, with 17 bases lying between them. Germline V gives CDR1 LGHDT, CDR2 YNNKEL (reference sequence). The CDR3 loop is CASSQGAPSTRETQYF. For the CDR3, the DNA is TGTGCCAGCAGCCAAGGGGCCCCCTCGACGCGGGAGACCCAGTACTTC.

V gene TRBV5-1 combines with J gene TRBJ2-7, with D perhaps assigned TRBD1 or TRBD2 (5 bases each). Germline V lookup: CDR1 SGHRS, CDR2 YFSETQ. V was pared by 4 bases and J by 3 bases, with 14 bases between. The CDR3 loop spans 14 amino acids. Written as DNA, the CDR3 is TGCGCCAGCAGCCGGGAAAGGGGAATCTACGAGCAGTACTTC. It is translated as CASSRERGIYEQYF.

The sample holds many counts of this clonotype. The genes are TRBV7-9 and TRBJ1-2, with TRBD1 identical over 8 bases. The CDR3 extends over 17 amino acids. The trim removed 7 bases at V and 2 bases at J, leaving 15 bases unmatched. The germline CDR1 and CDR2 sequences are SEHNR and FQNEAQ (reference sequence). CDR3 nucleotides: TGTGCCAGCACCCTTACGGGACAGGCCCATGCGAACTATGGCTACACCTTC. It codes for CASTLTGQAHANYGYTF. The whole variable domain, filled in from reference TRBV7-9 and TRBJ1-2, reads DTGVSQNPRHKITKRGQNVTFRCDPISEHNRLYWYRQTLGQGPEFLTYFQNEAQLEKSRLLSDRFSAERPKGSFSTLEIQRTEQGDSAMYLCASTLTGQAHANYGYTFGSGTRLTVV.

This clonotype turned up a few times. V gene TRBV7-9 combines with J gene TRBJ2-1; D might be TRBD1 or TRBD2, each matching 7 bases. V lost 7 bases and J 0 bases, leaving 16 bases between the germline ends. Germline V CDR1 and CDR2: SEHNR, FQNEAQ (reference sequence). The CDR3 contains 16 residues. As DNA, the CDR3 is TGTGCCAGCACCCCGAGCAGGGGGGGCTCCTACAATGAGCAGTTCTTC. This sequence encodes CASTPSRGGSYNEQFF.

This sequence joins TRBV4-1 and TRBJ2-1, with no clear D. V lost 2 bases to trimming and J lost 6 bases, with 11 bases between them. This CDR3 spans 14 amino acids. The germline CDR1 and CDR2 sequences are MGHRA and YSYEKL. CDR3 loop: CASSQIVAGNEQFF. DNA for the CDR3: TGCGCCAGCAGCCAAATTGTAGCTGGCAATGAGCAGTTCTTC.

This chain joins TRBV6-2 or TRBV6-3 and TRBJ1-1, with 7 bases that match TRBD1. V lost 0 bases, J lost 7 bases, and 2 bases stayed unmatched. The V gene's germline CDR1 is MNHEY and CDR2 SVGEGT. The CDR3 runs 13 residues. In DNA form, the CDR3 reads TGTGCCAGCAGTTACTCTCAGGGGGATGAAGCTTTCTTT. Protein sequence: CASSYSQGDEAFF.

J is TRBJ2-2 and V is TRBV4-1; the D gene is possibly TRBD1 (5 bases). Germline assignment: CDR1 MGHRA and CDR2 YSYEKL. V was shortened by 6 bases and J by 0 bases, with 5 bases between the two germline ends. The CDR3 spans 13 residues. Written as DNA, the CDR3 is TGCGCCAGCAGAGGGGCGAACACCGGGGAGCTGTTTTTT. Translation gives CASRGANTGELFF.

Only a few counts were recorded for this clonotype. DNA for the CDR3: TGCAGCGTAACCGGGACAGAATATGGCTACACCTTC. Protein product: CSVTGTEYGYTF. This chain links TRBV29-1 with TRBJ1-2; 7 bases align to TRBD1. Germline trimming cut 6 bases from V and 5 bases from J; bases unmatched to any gene: 6. Per the germline V gene, CDR1 is SQVTM and CDR2 is ANQGSEA. The CDR3 spans 12 residues.

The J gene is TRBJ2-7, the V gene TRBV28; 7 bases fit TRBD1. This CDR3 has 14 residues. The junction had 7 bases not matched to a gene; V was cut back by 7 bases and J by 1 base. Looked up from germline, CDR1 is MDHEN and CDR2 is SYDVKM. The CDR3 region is CASIKTGSSYEQYV. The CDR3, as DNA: TGTGCCAGCATCAAGACAGGGTCTTCCTACGAGCAGTACGTC.

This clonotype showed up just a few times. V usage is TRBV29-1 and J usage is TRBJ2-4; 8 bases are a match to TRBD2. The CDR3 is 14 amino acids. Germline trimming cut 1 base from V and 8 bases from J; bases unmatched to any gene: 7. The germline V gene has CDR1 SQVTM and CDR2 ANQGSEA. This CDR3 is CSVEVGDGGDIQYF. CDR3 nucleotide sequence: TGCAGCGTTGAAGTAGGGGACGGGGGGGACATTCAGTACTTC.

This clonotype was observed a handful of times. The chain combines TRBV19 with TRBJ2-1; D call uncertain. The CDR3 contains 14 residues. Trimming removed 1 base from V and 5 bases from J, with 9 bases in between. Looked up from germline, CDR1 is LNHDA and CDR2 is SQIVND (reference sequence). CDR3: CASSIGPFHNEQFF. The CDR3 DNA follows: TGTGCCAGTAGTATAGGTCCGTTCCACAATGAGCAGTTCTTC. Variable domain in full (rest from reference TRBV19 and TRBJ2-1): DGGITQSPKYLFRKEGQNVTLSCEQNLNHDAMYWYRQDPGQGLRLIYYSQIVNDFQKGDIAEGYSVSREKKESFPLTVTSAQKNPTAFYLCASSIGPFHNEQFFGPGTRLTVL.

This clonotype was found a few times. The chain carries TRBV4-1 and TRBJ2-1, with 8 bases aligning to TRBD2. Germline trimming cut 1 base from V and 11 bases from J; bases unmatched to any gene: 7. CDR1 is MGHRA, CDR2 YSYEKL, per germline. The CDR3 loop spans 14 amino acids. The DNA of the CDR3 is TGCGCCAGCAGCCAAGCAGGCGAGCGGGGGAAGCAGTTCTTC. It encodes CASSQAGERGKQFF.

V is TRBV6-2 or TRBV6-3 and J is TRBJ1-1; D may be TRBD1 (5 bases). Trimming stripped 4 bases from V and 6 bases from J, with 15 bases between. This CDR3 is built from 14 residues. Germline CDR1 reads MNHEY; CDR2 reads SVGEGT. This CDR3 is CASSFPGTGAEAFF. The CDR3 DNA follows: TGTGCCAGCAGTTTTCCTGGGACGGGGGCTGAAGCTTTCTTT.

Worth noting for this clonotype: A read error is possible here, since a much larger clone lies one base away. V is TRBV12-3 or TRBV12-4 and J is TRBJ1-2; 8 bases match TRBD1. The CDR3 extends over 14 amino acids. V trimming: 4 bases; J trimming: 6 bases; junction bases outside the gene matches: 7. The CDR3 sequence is CASSSRDRNHGYTF. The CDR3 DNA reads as TGTGCCAGCAGTTCCAGGGACAGGAACCATGGCTACACCTTC.

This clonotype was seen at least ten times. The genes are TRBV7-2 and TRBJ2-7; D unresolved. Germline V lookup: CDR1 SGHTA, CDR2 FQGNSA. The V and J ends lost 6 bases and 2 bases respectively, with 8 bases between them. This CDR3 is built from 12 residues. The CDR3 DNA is TGTGCCAGCAGTCAGCAGCCCTACGAGCAGTACTTC. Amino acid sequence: CASSQQPYEQYF.

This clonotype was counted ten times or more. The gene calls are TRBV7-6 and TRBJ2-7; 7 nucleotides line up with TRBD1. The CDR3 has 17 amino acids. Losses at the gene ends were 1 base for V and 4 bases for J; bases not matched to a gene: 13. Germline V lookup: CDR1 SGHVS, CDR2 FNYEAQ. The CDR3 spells CASSLGPDRVQGYEQYF. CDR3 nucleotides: TGTGCCAGCAGCTTAGGGCCCGACAGGGTTCAGGGATACGAGCAGTACTTC.

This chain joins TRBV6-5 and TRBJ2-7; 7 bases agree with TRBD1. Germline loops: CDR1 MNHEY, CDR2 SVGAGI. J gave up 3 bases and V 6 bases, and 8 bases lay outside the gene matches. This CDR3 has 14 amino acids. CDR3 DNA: TGTGCCAGCAGAACGACAGGGCATAGCTACGAGCAGTACTTC. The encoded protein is CASRTTGHSYEQYF.

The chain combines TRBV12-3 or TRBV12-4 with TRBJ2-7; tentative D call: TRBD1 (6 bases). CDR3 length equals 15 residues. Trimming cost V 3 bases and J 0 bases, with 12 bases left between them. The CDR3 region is CASSFSQGISYEQYV. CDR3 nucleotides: TGTGCCAGCAGTTTTTCACAGGGAATCTCCTACGAGCAGTACGTC.

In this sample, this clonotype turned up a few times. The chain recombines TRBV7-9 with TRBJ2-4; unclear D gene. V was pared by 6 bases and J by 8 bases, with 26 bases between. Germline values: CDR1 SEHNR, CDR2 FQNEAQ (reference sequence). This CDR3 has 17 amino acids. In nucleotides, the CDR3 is TGTGCCAGCAGTCATACCCAACCCAGGACCTTAAAAGACATTCAGTACTTC. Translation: CASSHTQPRTLKDIQYF. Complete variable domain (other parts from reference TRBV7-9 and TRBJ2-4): DTGVSQNPRHKITKRGQNVTFRCDPISEHNRLYWYRQTLGQGPEFLTYFQNEAQLEKSRLLSDRFSAERPKGSFSTLEIQRTEQGDSAMYLCASSHTQPRTLKDIQYFGAGTRLSVL.

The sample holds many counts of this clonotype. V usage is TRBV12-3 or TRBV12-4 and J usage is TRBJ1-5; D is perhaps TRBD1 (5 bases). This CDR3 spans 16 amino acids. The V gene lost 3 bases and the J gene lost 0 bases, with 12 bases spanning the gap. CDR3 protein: CASSLGGIYSNQPQHF. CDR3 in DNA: TGTGCCAGCAGTTTGGGGGGAATTTATAGCAATCAGCCCCAGCATTTT.

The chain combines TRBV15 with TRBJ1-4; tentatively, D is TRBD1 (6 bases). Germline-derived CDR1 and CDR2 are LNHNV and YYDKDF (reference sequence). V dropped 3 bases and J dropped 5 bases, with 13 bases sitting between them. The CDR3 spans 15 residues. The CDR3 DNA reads TGTGCCACCAGCAGGGGGGCCGTTATCAATGAAAAACTGTTTTTT. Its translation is CATSRGAVINEKLFF.

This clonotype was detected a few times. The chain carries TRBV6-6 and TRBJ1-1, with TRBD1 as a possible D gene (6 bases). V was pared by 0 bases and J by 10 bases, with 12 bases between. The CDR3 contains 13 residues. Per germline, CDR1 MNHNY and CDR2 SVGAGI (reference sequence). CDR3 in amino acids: CASSYSAGDRAFF. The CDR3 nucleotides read TGTGCCAGCAGTTACTCGGCAGGGGATCGAGCTTTCTTT.

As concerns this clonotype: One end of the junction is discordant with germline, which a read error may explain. CDR3 region: CVSSSYRGARYEKLFF. The CDR3 DNA sequence: TGTGTCAGCAGCTCCTATCGGGGCGCGCGGTATGAAAAACTGTTTTTT. The chain employs TRBV5-8 and TRBJ1-4; TRBD1 might be the D (5 bases). CDR1 SGHTS and CDR2 YDEGEE come from the germline V gene. This CDR3 comprises 16 residues.

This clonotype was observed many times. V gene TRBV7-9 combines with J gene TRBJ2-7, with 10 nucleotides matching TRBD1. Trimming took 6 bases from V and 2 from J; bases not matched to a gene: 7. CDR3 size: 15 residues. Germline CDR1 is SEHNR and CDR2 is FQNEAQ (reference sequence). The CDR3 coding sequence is TGTGCCAGCAGTTCCCCCGGGACAGGGGCCTACGAGCAGTACTTC. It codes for CASSSPGTGAYEQYF.

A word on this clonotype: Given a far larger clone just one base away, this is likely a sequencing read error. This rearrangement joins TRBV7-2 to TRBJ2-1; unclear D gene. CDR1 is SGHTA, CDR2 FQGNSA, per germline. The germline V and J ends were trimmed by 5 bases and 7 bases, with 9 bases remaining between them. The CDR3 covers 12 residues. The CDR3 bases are TGTACCAGCAGCCACCGCGGTAATGAGCAGTTCTTC. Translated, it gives CTSSHRGNEQFF.

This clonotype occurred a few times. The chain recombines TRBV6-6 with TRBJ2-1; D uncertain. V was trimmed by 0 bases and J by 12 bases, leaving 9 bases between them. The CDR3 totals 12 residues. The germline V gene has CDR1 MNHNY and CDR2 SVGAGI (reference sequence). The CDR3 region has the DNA TGTGCCAGCAGTTACTCGCACCCTTTGCAGTTCTTC. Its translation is CASSYSHPLQFF.

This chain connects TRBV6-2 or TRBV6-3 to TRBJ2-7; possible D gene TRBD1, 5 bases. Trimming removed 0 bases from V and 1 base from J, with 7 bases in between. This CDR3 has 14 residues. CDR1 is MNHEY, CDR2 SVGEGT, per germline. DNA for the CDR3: TGTGCCAGCAGTTACTCGCAGGGATCCTACGAGCAGTACGTC. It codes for CASSYSQGSYEQYV.

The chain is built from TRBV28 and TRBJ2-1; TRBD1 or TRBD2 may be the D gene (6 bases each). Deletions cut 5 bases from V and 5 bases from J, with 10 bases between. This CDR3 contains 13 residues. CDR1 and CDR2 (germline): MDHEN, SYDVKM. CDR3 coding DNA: TGTGCCAGCAGTAATAGGGGGGACAATGAGCAGTTCTTC. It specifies CASSNRGDNEQFF.